One sample yielded the 19 T cell receptor beta chains listed below, sequenced in a study of beta chain features in type 1 diabetes. Sequenced material consisted of expressed TCRB transcripts (all of the isolated RNA was reverse transcribed). Sequencing was performed with immunoSEQ multiplex PCR; in TCRdb, only in-frame clones are kept and a portion is missing. Of around 70,000 clones in the sample, 45% to 50% were seen once. Overall study findings and caveats: TCRB CDR3s from Type 1 diabetes patients were moderately but significantly shorter in all four CD4+ subsets.

These receptors are not linked to any known antigen. Sequenced material: central memory CD4+ T cells from blood. These receptor sequences come from a man aged 25-45 years with type 1 diabetes.

The J gene is TRBJ2-1, the V gene TRBV10-2; 10 nucleotides match TRBD2. Per germline, CDR1 WSHSY and CDR2 SAAADI. After removal of 6 bases from V and 3 bases from J, the junction contained 5 bases not matched to a gene. The CDR3 totals 15 residues. The CDR3 region has the DNA TGCGCCAGCAGGGAAACTAGCGGGAACTACAATGAGCAGTTCTTC. Translating gives CASRETSGNYNEQFF.

The chain recombines TRBV11-2 with TRBJ2-1; 7 nucleotides line up with TRBD2. Unmatched junction bases numbered 9, after V lost 3 bases and J lost 4 bases. The CDR3 totals 16 residues. Germline values: CDR1 SGHAT, CDR2 FQNNGV. CDR3 residues: CASSFLLSGRYNEQFF. CDR3 bases: TGTGCCAGCAGCTTCCTTCTTAGCGGGCGTTACAATGAGCAGTTCTTC.

The V gene is TRBV6-5, the J gene TRBJ1-2; the D is unclear. This CDR3 is 13 amino acids long. V gave up 6 bases and J gave up 5 bases, with 13 bases separating them. In germline, CDR1 is MNHEY, CDR2 SVGAGI. CDR3 bases: TGTGCCAGCAGCCCCGGGTCGGGATATGGCTACACCTTC. This codes for CASSPGSGYGYTF.

This clone was observed a few times. The V gene is TRBV5-4, the J gene TRBJ2-2, with 9 bases matching TRBD1. Trimming cost V 5 bases and J 10 bases; bases outside gene matches: 6. The CDR3 is made up of 13 amino acids. CDR1 is SGHNT, CDR2 YYREEE, per germline (reference sequence). The DNA of the CDR3 is TGTGCCAGCAGTTCACAGGGGGCCGAGGAGCTGTTTTTT. Translating gives CASSSQGAEELFF.

This clone showed up just a few times. The chain carries TRBV5-4 and TRBJ2-1; 9 nucleotides match TRBD2. The CDR3 totals 14 residues. V was clipped by 1 base and J by 6 bases; unmatched bases: 2. Looked up from germline, CDR1 is SGHNT and CDR2 is YYREEE (reference sequence). CDR3 bases: TGTGCCAGCAGCTTGCCTAGCGGGGCCAATGAGCAGTTCTTC. It specifies CASSLPSGANEQFF.

The chain carries TRBV7-8 and TRBJ1-1; a possible D gene is TRBD1 (6 bases). The CDR3 extends over 17 amino acids. V lost 5 bases and J lost 1, with 20 bases in between. CDR1 SGHVS and CDR2 FQNEAQ come from the germline V gene. In DNA, the CDR3 is TGTGCCAGCAGCAAAGCACTAACAGGGTGGGGGAACACTGAAGCTTTCTTT. Protein sequence: CASSKALTGWGNTEAFF.

This clone occurred a few times. The rearrangement joins TRBV7-8 to TRBJ2-1; D perhaps matches TRBD2 (5 bases). Germline V gene lookup returns CDR1 SGHVS and CDR2 FQNEAQ. The CDR3 length is 16 residues. Deletions cut 5 bases from V and 11 bases from J, with 25 bases between. This chain's CDR3 is CASSQVGMAKIQKQFF. The CDR3 region has the DNA TGTGCCAGCAGCCAAGTCGGGATGGCCAAGATCCAAAAGCAGTTCTTC.

This clone was observed a few times. This chain connects TRBV5-1 to TRBJ2-2, with D possibly TRBD2 on 6 matching bases. V lost 5 bases, J lost 4 bases, and 15 bases lay in between. This CDR3 comprises 15 residues. Germline V gene data show CDR1 as SGHRS and CDR2 as YFSETQ. In DNA, the CDR3 is TGCGCCAGCAGGGAAGCGGGTCCACCCACCGGGGAGCTGTTTTTT. Its protein is CASREAGPPTGELFF.

The chain carries TRBV19 and TRBJ2-2; D may be TRBD1 (6 bases). CDR3 length equals 17 residues. Germline V gene data show CDR1 as LNHDA and CDR2 as SQIVND (reference sequence). V lost 5 bases and J lost 1, with 17 bases in between. For the CDR3, the DNA is TGTGCCAGTAGTCGAGGGGGAACAGGGAGGAACACCGGGGAGCTGTTTTTT. This translates into CASSRGGTGRNTGELFF.

V gene TRBV29-1 combines with J gene TRBJ2-1; TRBD2 aligns across 10 bases. Germline V lookup: CDR1 SQVTM, CDR2 ANQGSEA. V lost 5 bases, J lost 5 bases, and 6 bases stayed unmatched. The CDR3 runs to 14 residues. Written as DNA, the CDR3 is TGCAGCGTTCCCCGGACTAGCGGACACAATGAGCAGTTCTTC. Translation: CSVPRTSGHNEQFF.

This clone turned up a few times. The chain couples TRBV5-4 to TRBJ1-1; D might be TRBD1 (5 bases). V lost 4 bases and J 2 bases, leaving 9 bases between the germline ends. The CDR3 consists of 13 residues. CDR1 and CDR2 from the germline V gene are SGHNT and YYREEE (reference sequence). CDR3 residues: CASSPDINTEAFF. For the CDR3, the DNA is TGTGCCAGCAGCCCGGACATAAACACTGAAGCTTTCTTT.

The chain carries TRBV28 and TRBJ1-6; D uncertain. This CDR3 has 14 amino acids. Germline V gene lookup returns CDR1 MDHEN and CDR2 SYDVKM. The ends were cut back, 9 bases at V and 0 bases at J, with 9 bases in the middle. CDR3 coding DNA: TGTGCCAGTGTACCAGGCTCCTATAATTCACCCCTCCACTTT. Protein sequence: CASVPGSYNSPLHF.

V gene TRBV7-9 combines with J gene TRBJ2-3; the match to TRBD1 covers 8 bases. The CDR3 loop spans 15 amino acids. Germline V gives CDR1 SEHNR, CDR2 FQNEAQ (reference sequence). V dropped 5 bases and J dropped 8; count of bases not matched to a gene: 12. CDR3 sequence reads: CASSGDGQGAGTQYF. CDR3 coding DNA: TGTGCCAGCAGCGGGGACGGCCAGGGGGCTGGTACGCAGTATTTT. The full variable domain, completed using reference TRBV7-9 and TRBJ2-3, is DTGVSQNPRHKITKRGQNVTFRCDPISEHNRLYWYRQTLGQGPEFLTYFQNEAQLEKSRLLSDRFSAERPKGSFSTLEIQRTEQGDSAMYLCASSGDGQGAGTQYFGPGTRLTVL.

The table lists this clone with a few counts. The rearrangement joins TRBV5-1 to TRBJ2-5, with TRBD1 matching over 10 bases. The CDR3 covers 15 residues. Germline V gives CDR1 SGHRS, CDR2 YFSETQ. V lost 0 bases, J lost 3 bases, and 2 bases stayed unmatched. CDR3 region: CASSLAGTGEETQYF. DNA of the CDR3: TGCGCCAGCAGCTTGGCCGGGACAGGGGAAGAGACCCAGTACTTC.

Details on this clone: One end of the junction fails to match germline, which may point to a read error. V gene TRBV5-1 combines with J gene TRBJ2-7, with 13 bases matching TRBD2. This CDR3 has 15 residues. Looked up from germline, CDR1 is SGHRS and CDR2 is YFSETQ. CDR3 sequence: CATSLAGTSGKEQYF. Written as DNA, the CDR3 is TGCGCCACCAGCTTGGCCGGGACTAGCGGGAAGGAGCAGTACTTC.

The rearrangement uses TRBV6-6 and TRBJ2-7; possibly TRBD1 for D (5 bases). Germline CDR1 reads MNHNY; CDR2 reads SVGAGI (reference sequence). Trimming removed 5 bases at V and 7 bases at J, with 21 bases between. The CDR3 covers 15 residues. CDR3 DNA sequence: TGTGCCAGCAGTCCCGACAGCTCCTTGGTTTGGGAGCAGTACTTC. Translating gives CASSPDSSLVWEQYF.

This clone was counted a few times. V usage is TRBV5-1 and J usage is TRBJ2-1; TRBD2 matches 11 bases. Germline loops: CDR1 SGHRS, CDR2 YFSETQ. J lost 5 bases, V lost 4 bases, and 2 bases had no gene match. The CDR3 loop spans 14 amino acids. The CDR3 DNA reads TGCGCCAGCAGCCGGGGACTAGCGGACAATGAGCAGTTCTTC. Translating it yields CASSRGLADNEQFF.

The J gene is TRBJ1-3, the V gene TRBV25-1, with D perhaps matching TRBD1 (5 bases). The CDR3 covers 15 residues. V lost 1 base to trimming and J lost 10 bases, with 17 bases between them. The V gene's germline CDR1 is MGHDK and CDR2 SYGVNS. The CDR3 DNA reads TGTGCCAGCAGTGAATCCGGGGGATCTGGAGGGACCATATATTTT. Protein product: CASSESGGSGGTIYF.

CDR3 sequence: CACPKGTGGDTEAFF. CDR3 nucleotides: TGTGCCTGCCCCAAGGGGACAGGGGGTGACACTGAAGCTTTCTTT. The chain joins TRBV30 to TRBJ1-1; 11 positions match TRBD1. V was pared by 6 bases and J by 3 bases, with 9 bases of the junction left unmatched. Germline CDR1 GTSNPN, CDR2 SVGIG (reference sequence). There are 15 residues in the CDR3.